The T cell receptor (beta chain) described here comes from a study of regulatory T cells in long-lasting Graves disease. Points from the study as a whole: Exclusively peripheral blood, rather than thyroid tissue, was studied.

Sequencing libraries for TCR beta were prepared with iRepertoire HTBI primers and Arm-PCR of CDR3 regions. TCRdb reprocessed the multiplex PCR reads via MiXCR and lists one record per CDR3 protein. The sample lists about half a million distinct CDR3 sequences, about 12% occurring once. Between the trimmed V and J ends, which lost 2 bases and 5 bases, there was a span of 15 bases. Germline loops: CDR1 MGHRA, CDR2 YSYEKL. The CDR3 has 15 residues. About this clonotype: Its antigen is currently unknown.

Specified time point: newly diagnosed GD, antithyroid drugs for less than 3 months. PBMC RNA served as the TCR library source. These records were also assigned to another study, of T cells in Graves' hyperthyroidism and ophthalmopathy.

The sample was peripheral blood mononuclear cells (PBMCs), taken at new diagnosis, from a patient treated with antithyroid drugs. The chain combines TRBV4-1 with TRBJ1-2; tentative D call: TRBD1 (6 bases). This TCR was recovered from a woman in her twenties or thirties with Graves disease. The CDR3 protein is CASSQPYDRRYGYTF. The CDR3 nucleotides read TGCGCCAGCAGCCAACCCTATGACAGGCGATATGGCTACACCTTC.